Listed below are T cell receptor beta chains from one sample, sequenced in a study of T-cell reconstitution after alpha-beta-depleted transplantation in children. TCRdb reprocessed the PCR reads with MiXCR, giving one entry per CDR3 protein. The data contain fewer than 350,000 distinct CDR3 sequences, around 10% of them singletons. The sample here was PBMCs, taken before TCRalphabeta/CD19-depleted stem cell transplant. The origin of the receptors is a boy younger than two with acute myeloid leukemia, due to receive a stem cell transplant. CDR3s include the opening cysteine and the closing phenylalanine or tryptophan. The D gene is left open where the match is weak. Some rows mark clone size as missing; the rest say once, few, many or name a class of expanded clone.

v_call,clone_size,j_call,d_call,cdr3_nt,cdr3_aa
TRBV5-1,many,TRBJ2-1,NA,TGCGCCAGCAGCTTGGCGGGAGAGGGGTACAATGAGCAGTTCTTC,CASSLAGEGYNEQFF
TRBV5-5,many,TRBJ2-7,NA,TGTGCCAGCAGCCCTTCGACTTCCTACGGGCAGTACTTC,CASSPSTSYGQYF
TRBV24-1,NA,TRBJ2-1,NA,TGTGCCACCAGTGATCCCATGGCGGCTAGCCACAATGAGCAGTTCTTC,CATSDPMAASHNEQFF
TRBV12-3/TRBV12-4,NA,TRBJ2-4,TRBD2,TGTGCCAGCGGGGGAGGCGGGGGGGCCGGGAGTGGCAAAAACATTCAGTACTTC,CASGGGGGAGSGKNIQYF
TRBV7-8,few,TRBJ1-2,NA,TGTGCCAGCAGCTTAGATTACGGGGGCTATGGCTACACCTTC,CASSLDYGGYGYTF
TRBV18,many,TRBJ1-2,TRBD1,TGTGCCAGCTCACCACGGACAGGGGCGAACTATGGCTACACCTTC,CASSPRTGANYGYTF
TRBV24-1,many,TRBJ1-2,TRBD1,TGTGCCACCAGTGAACCGAACAGGGGAGGCTATGGCTACACCTTC,CATSEPNRGGYGYTF
TRBV5-1,NA,TRBJ1-2,NA,TGCGCCAGCAGCTTGGGGTATCGGGGAGGCTACACCTTC,CASSLGYRGGYTF
TRBV28,many,TRBJ1-6,NA,TGTGCCAGCAGCGCCGCGGCAGGGTCACCCCTCCACTTT,CASSAAAGSPLHF
TRBV24-1,many,TRBJ2-3,NA,TGTGCCACCAGTGATTTGGACAGGCCAGATACGCAGTATTTT,CATSDLDRPDTQYF
TRBV7-2,many,TRBJ2-5,TRBD1,TGTGCCAGCAGCTTAGACAGGGGGAAGACCCAGTACTTC,CASSLDRGKTQYF
TRBV2,few,TRBJ1-1,TRBD1,TGTGCCAGCAGGAGGGATCAGGGGGCGCAGCACACTGAAGCTTTCTTT,CASRRDQGAQHTEAFF
TRBV28,many,TRBJ2-7,TRBD2,TGTGCCAGCAGTTTATACCCCCTGGCTGCGGGAGGGCCCAACTCCTACGAGCAGTACTTC,CASSLYPLAAGGPNSYEQYF
TRBV5-1,NA,TRBJ2-7,TRBD1,TGCGCCAGCAGCGGGTGGACAGGCTCCTACGAGCAGTACTTC,CASSGWTGSYEQYF
TRBV21-1,many,TRBJ2-5,NA,TGTGCCAGCAGCCCCCACGGGGGGCGCGATACCCAGTACTTC,CASSPHGGRDTQYF
TRBV5-1,NA,TRBJ2-4,NA,TGCGCCAGCAGCTTGGCCGGGGAAACCCTAGCCAAAAACATTCAGTACTTC,CASSLAGETLAKNIQYF
TRBV23-1,few,TRBJ2-1,NA,TGCGCCAGCAGTCAAACTTTACGGGGGCCAGAAAATGAGCAGTTCTTC,CASSQTLRGPENEQFF
TRBV24-1,many,TRBJ2-5,TRBD1,TGTGCCACCAGTGATTCCCGGGACAGGTGGGGGCCTAAAGAGACCCAGTACTTC,CATSDSRDRWGPKETQYF
TRBV6-5,many,TRBJ1-6,NA,TGTGCCAGCAGGTACACAGGGCTCGGTGGTTCACCCCTCCACTTT,CASRYTGLGGSPLHF
TRBV7-2,many,TRBJ2-2,NA,TGTGCCAGCAGCTTAGACAGGTCGAACACCGGGGAGCTGTTTTTT,CASSLDRSNTGELFF
TRBV4-2,many,TRBJ2-1,TRBD2,TGTGCCAGCAGCCAAGAAAGGCGGGGGAGGAATGAGCAGTTCTTC,CASSQERRGRNEQFF
TRBV29-1,many,TRBJ1-3,NA,TGCAGCGCAATAGGGGAGTCCATATATTTT,CSAIGESIYF
TRBV3-1,many,TRBJ2-7,TRBD2,TGTGCCAGCAGCCAAGCCTCCCCCCTACTAAGCGGGAGTACCTACGAGCAGTACTTC,CASSQASPLLSGSTYEQYF
TRBV29-1,many,TRBJ2-7,NA,TGCAGCGTTTTGGCCCCGCTAGCTGACGAGCAGTACTTC,CSVLAPLADEQYF
TRBV9,many,TRBJ2-1,TRBD2,TGTGCCAGCAGCGTAGTGTCTAGCGGGAGTAGGGATGAGCAGTTCTTC,CASSVVSSGSRDEQFF
TRBV29-1,few,TRBJ1-2,NA,TGCAGCGTTGAAAACAGGGCAAATGGCTACACCTTC,CSVENRANGYTF
TRBV15,many,TRBJ2-1,NA,TGTGCCACCAGCTTTTCTGGGGTCCCCTACAATGAGCAGTTCTTC,CATSFSGVPYNEQFF
TRBV5-1,many,TRBJ2-3,NA,TGCGCCAGCAGCTTGGGAGGGGGGAAGGATACGCAGTATTTT,CASSLGGGKDTQYF
TRBV7-6,once,TRBJ1-2,NA,TGTGCCAGCAGTCCCGGGACACCACATGGCTACACCTTC,CASSPGTPHGYTF
TRBV29-1,many,TRBJ2-1,NA,TGCAGCGCCAGAGGGGGGGGTTGGCTAGCTGGATACAATGAGCAGTTCTTC,CSARGGGWLAGYNEQFF
TRBV11-2,many,TRBJ1-1,TRBD1,TGTGCCAGCAGCTTAGACCGACAGGGGGCTATGAACACTGAAGCTTTCTTT,CASSLDRQGAMNTEAFF
TRBV12-3/TRBV12-4,few,TRBJ2-1,NA,TGTGCCAGCAGTTTCATCGCCTACAATGAGCAGTTCTTC,CASSFIAYNEQFF
TRBV27,many,TRBJ1-2,TRBD1,TGTGCCAGCAGTTGGGGACAGGCCTCTGGCTACACCTTC,CASSWGQASGYTF
TRBV6-5,many,TRBJ1-2,NA,TGTGCCAGCAGTTATTCCCTCCCTCCAGGGCCCACTAACTATGGCTACACCTTC,CASSYSLPPGPTNYGYTF
TRBV19,NA,TRBJ2-7,NA,TGTGCCAGTAGTATCGGACCGGGACCCAGGCGGGAGCAGTACTTC,CASSIGPGPRREQYF
TRBV6-5,many,TRBJ2-1,NA,TGTGCCAGCAGTTTGTACGACAGAGTTAATGAGCAGTTCTTC,CASSLYDRVNEQFF
TRBV20-1,many,TRBJ2-3,NA,TGCAGTGCTAGAGATCGCGCTACCCTCCCAGATACGCAGTATTTT,CSARDRATLPDTQYF
TRBV7-2,many,TRBJ2-4,TRBD1,TGTGCCAGCAGCCGACAGGGTGGAGCAGCTGGAAACATTCAGTACTTC,CASSRQGGAAGNIQYF
TRBV5-5,many,TRBJ2-2,TRBD1,TGTGCCAGCAGCCGACAGGGATGGGCCGGGGAGCTGTTTTTT,CASSRQGWAGELFF
TRBV3-1,many,TRBJ2-7,TRBD2,TGTGCCAGCAGCCCGGAGGCTTTTACTAGCGGGAGGACCGACGAGCAGTACTTC,CASSPEAFTSGRTDEQYF
TRBV10-3,few,TRBJ2-7,TRBD1,TGTGCCATCAGTGAGTGGGACAGTGCCTACGAGCAGTACTTC,CAISEWDSAYEQYF
TRBV10-3,many,TRBJ2-2,NA,TGTGCCATCAGTGAACTTACAGGTCGAACCGGGGAGCTGTTTTTT,CAISELTGRTGELFF
TRBV12-3/TRBV12-4,many,TRBJ2-3,TRBD2,TGTGCCAGCAGATTAGCGGGGGGCCTTCTTCCTCCCCGGACTAGCACAGATACGCAGTATTTT,CASRLAGGLLPPRTSTDTQYF